One T cell receptor beta chain is described in this entry. Its antigen remains unidentified. Each CDR3 protein gets one entry after TCRdb re-called the reads with MiXCR. The sample has 400,000 to 600,000 distinct CDR3 sequences, 40% to 50% seen once. This specimen belongs to a study of T cell repertoires in cytomegalovirus infection. Across the whole study: The authors used CMV epitopes that were HLA-C-restricted (recently identified) and HLA-B-restricted (well studied). It can be stated that public TCR beta signatures indicated CMV infection as well as a matching HLA type.

This CDR3 spans 14 amino acids. The ends were cut back, 3 bases at V and 10 bases at J, with 18 bases in the middle. The V gene's germline CDR1 is LNHDA and CDR2 SQIVND (reference sequence). The sequencing here drew on cultured PBMCs, taken from culture after CMV antigen stimulation. V is TRBV19 and J is TRBJ1-2; tentative D call: TRBD1 (6 bases). The receptor's source is a human donor in good health (CMV status not recorded). Some clones in this sample may be carry-over from other donors' samples. This CDR3 reads CASSIRGPDIPYTF. In DNA form, the CDR3 reads TGTGCCAGTAGTATCAGGGGCCCGGATATCCCCTACACCTTC.